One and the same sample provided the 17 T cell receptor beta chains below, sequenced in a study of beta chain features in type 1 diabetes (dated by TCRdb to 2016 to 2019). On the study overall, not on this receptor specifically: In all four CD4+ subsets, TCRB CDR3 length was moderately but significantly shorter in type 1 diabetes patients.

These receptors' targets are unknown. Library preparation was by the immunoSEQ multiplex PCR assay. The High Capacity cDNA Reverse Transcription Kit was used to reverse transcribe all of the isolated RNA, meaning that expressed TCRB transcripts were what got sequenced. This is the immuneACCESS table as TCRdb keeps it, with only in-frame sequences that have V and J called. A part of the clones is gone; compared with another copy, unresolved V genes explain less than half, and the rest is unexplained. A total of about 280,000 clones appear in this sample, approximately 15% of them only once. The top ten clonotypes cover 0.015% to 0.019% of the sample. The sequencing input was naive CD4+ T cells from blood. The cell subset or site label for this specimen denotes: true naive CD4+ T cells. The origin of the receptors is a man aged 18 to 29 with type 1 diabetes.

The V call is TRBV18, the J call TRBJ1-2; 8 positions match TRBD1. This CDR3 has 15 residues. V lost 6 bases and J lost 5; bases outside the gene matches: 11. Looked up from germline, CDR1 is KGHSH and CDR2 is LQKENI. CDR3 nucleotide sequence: TGTGCCAGCTCCCCTGGACAGGGTTTGCAATATGGCTACACCTTC. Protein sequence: CASSPGQGLQYGYTF.

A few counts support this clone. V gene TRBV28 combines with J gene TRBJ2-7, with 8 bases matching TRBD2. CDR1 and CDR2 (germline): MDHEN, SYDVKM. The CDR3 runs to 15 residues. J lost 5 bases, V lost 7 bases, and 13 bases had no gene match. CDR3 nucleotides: TGTGCCAGCACTACCCCAGCAGCGGGAGTTAACGAGCAGTACTTC. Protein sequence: CASTTPAAGVNEQYF. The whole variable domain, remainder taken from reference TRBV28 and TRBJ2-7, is DVKVTQSSRYLVKRTGEKVFLECVQDMDHENMFWYRQDPGLGLRLIYFSYDVKMKEKGDIPEGYSVSREKKERFSLILESASTNQTSMYLCASTTPAAGVNEQYFGPGTRLTVT.

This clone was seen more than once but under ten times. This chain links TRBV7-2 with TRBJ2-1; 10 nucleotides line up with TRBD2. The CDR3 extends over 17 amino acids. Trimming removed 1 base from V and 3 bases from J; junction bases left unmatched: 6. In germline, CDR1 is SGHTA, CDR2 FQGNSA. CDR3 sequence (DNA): TGTGCCAGCAGCTTAGTTAGCGGGGGGCTCATCTACAATGAGCAGTTCTTC. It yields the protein CASSLVSGGLIYNEQFF.

CDR3 bases: TGTGCCAGCAGCCCGCAAGTAGGGACTACCTACGAGCAGTACTTC. It encodes CASSPQVGTTYEQYF. The chain is built from TRBV11-2 and TRBJ2-7, with TRBD2 matching 7 bases. This CDR3 has 15 residues. V trimming: 5 bases; J trimming: 2 bases; junction bases outside the gene matches: 9. CDR1 and CDR2 from the germline V gene are SGHAT and FQNNGV.

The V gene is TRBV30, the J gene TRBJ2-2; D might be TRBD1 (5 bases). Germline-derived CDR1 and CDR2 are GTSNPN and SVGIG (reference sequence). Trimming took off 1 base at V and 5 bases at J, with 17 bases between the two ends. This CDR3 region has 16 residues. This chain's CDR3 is CAWSATASPRTGELFF. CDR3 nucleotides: TGTGCCTGGAGTGCGACAGCCTCTCCGAGAACCGGGGAGCTGTTTTTT.

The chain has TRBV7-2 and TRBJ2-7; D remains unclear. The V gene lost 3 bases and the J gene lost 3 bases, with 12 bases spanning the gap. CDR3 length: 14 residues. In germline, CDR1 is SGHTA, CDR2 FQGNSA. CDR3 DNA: TGTGCCAGCAGCTTGGGCGATAGAATCTACGAGCAGTACTTC. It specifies CASSLGDRIYEQYF.

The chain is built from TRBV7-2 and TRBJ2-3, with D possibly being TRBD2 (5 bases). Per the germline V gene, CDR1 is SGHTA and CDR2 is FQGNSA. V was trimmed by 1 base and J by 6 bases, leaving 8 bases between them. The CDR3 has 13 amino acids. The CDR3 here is CASSLGLPDTQYF. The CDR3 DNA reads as TGTGCCAGCAGCTTAGGACTACCGGATACGCAGTATTTT.

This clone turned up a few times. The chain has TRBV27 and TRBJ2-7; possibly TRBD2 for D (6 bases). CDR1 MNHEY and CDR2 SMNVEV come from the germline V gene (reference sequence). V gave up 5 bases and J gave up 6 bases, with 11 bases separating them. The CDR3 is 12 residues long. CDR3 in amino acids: CASSRGTSEQYF. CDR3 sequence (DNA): TGTGCCAGCAGTCGCGGGACTTCCGAGCAGTACTTC.

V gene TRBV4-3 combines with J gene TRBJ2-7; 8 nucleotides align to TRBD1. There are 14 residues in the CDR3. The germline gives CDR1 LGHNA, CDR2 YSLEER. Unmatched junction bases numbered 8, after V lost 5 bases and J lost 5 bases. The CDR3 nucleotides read TGCGCCAGCAGCGTTGACAGGGGCGTCGACGAGCAGTACTTC. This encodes CASSVDRGVDEQYF.

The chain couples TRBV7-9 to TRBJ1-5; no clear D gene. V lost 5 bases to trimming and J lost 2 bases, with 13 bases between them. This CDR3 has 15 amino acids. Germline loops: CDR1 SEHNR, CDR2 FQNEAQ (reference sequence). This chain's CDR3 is CASSPQEGGNQPQHF. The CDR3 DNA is TGTGCCAGCAGCCCCCAAGAGGGTGGCAATCAGCCCCAGCATTTT.

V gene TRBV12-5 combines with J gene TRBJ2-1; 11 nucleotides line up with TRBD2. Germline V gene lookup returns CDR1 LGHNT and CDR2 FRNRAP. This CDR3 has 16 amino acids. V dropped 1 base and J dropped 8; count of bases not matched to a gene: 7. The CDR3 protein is CASGLAFSGGAHEQFF. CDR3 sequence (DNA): TGTGCTAGTGGTTTGGCTTTTAGCGGGGGGGCCCATGAGCAGTTCTTC.

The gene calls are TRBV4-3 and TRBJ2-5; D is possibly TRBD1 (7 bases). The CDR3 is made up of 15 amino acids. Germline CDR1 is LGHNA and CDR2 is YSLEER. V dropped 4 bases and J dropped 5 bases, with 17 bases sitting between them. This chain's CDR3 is CASSLSYRGGETQYF. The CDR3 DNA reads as TGCGCCAGCAGCCTCTCCTACAGGGGAGGCGAGACCCAGTACTTC.

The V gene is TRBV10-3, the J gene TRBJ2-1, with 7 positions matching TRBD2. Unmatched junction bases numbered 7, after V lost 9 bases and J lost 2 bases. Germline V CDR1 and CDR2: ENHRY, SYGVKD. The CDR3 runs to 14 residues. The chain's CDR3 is CAISRGDAYNEQFF. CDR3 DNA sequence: TGTGCCATATCCCGGGGGGACGCCTACAATGAGCAGTTCTTC.

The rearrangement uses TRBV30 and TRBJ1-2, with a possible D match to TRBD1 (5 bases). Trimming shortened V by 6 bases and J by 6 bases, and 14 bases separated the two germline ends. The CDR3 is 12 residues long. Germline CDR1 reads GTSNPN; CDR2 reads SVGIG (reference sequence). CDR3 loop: CACTGEWNGYTF. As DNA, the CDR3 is TGTGCCTGTACGGGGGAGTGGAATGGCTACACCTTC.

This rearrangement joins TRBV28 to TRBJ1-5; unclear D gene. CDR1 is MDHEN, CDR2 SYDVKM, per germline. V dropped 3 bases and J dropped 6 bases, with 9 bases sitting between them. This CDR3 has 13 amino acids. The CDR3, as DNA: TGTGCCAGCAGTTTCCCCGGGGTTCAGCCCCAGCATTTT. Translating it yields CASSFPGVQPQHF.

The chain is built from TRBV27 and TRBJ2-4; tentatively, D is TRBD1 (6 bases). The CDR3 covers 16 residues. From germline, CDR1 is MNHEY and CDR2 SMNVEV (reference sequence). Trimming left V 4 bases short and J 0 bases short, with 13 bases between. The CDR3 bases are TGTGCCAGCAGTTCGATACGACAGGTAGCCAAAAACATTCAGTACTTC. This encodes CASSSIRQVAKNIQYF.

The DNA of the CDR3 is TGTGCCAGCAGTGGGTCGGGAAGGAGCGAGAGGGCGGAGCAGTACTTC. This translates into CASSGSGRSERAEQYF. V usage is TRBV28 and J usage is TRBJ2-7, with TRBD2 as a possible D gene (5 bases). The V and J ends lost 5 bases and 7 bases respectively, with 24 bases between them. The germline CDR1 and CDR2 sequences are MDHEN and SYDVKM. The CDR3 spans 16 residues.